This T cell receptor (beta chain) appears in the sequencing data of a study of blood T cell repertoires in COVID-19. Across the whole study: Sources were T cells, B-cell-depleted T cells, or PBMCs; the material itself was cDNA or gDNA.

The length of the CDR3 is 13 residues. V dropped 6 bases and J dropped 3 bases, with 12 bases sitting between them. The authors' processing: Amplification of reference gene primers was used by the study to estimate nucleated cell counts. Sequenced by immunoSEQ multiplex PCR; TCRdb stores in-frame clones only, minus some. From that table come the V and J calls and clone size; the DNA was used to work out D and trimming. The table lists about 140,000 clones, around 84% of them singletons. Sequenced sample: peripheral blood. The TCR comes from a man younger than 45 with COVID-19, enrolled during active disease. This chain uses TRBV12-3 or TRBV12-4 with TRBJ2-7; tentatively, D is TRBD1 (6 bases). Here the CDR3 reads CASSHPTGYEQYF. The DNA for the CDR3 is TGTGCCAGCAGCCATCCGACAGGCTACGAGCAGTACTTC.